This passage covers 5 T cell receptor beta chains from one sample sequenced in a study of cytomegalovirus exposure and HLA in healthy donors. The primer mix had 60 Vbeta and 13 Jbeta primers. Measured with immunoSEQ multiplex PCR; TCRdb has only the in-frame clones, and not every one. This table has some 140,000 clones, 65% to 70% appearing once. Material: PBMCs. Receptors were obtained from a human donor in good health.

This chain joins TRBV10-3 and TRBJ2-7; D not resolved. V lost 1 base, J lost 2 bases, and 12 bases lay in between. The CDR3 spans 15 residues. From germline, CDR1 is ENHRY and CDR2 SYGVKD. The CDR3, as DNA: TGTGCCATCAGTGAGTGGCAGGTTACCCCCTACGAGCAGTACTTC. Translation gives CAISEWQVTPYEQYF.

The chain employs TRBV11-3 and TRBJ2-6, with TRBD1 matching over 7 bases. The germline V gene has CDR1 SGHNT and CDR2 YENEEA. The CDR3 sequence is 19 residues long. J gave up 2 bases and V 6 bases, and 16 bases lay outside the gene matches. The CDR3 protein is CASRPTTTGNFAGANVLTF. CDR3 DNA: TGTGCCAGCAGACCAACAACGACAGGGAATTTCGCTGGGGCCAACGTCCTGACTTTC.

The genes are TRBV5-5 and TRBJ1-1; D possibly corresponds to TRBD1 (5 bases). This CDR3 comprises 14 residues. Germline-derived CDR1 and CDR2 are SGHKS and YYEKEE (reference sequence). V was pared by 2 bases and J by 7 bases, with 15 bases between. The CDR3 DNA is TGTGCCAGCAGCTTTACAGGACCGCCCATTGAAGCTTTCTTT. This translates into CASSFTGPPIEAFF.

The chain has TRBV7-8 and TRBJ2-7, with 10 bases aligning to TRBD1. Germline values: CDR1 SGHVS, CDR2 FQNEAQ. J gave up 3 bases and V 5 bases, and 4 bases lay outside the gene matches. This CDR3 spans 14 amino acids. The CDR3 region is CASSPGQGGYEQYF. CDR3 coding DNA: TGTGCCAGCAGCCCCGGACAGGGGGGCTACGAGCAGTACTTC.

The V gene is TRBV7-2, the J gene TRBJ2-3; 8 bases agree with TRBD2. This CDR3 is built from 13 residues. The ends lost 5 bases at V and 6 bases at J; junction bases unmatched: 4. Germline V gene data show CDR1 as SGHTA and CDR2 as FQGNSA. CDR3 residues: CASSLSGKDTQYF. The CDR3 nucleotides read TGTGCCAGCAGCCTTAGCGGGAAGGATACGCAGTATTTT.